This T cell receptor beta chain was sequenced in a study of OX40 agonist ivuxolimab in advanced cancers. Study at large: Those enrolled were 82.7% male, with a mean age of approximately 60 years and ages from 23 to 79. Partial responses were observed in three patients, of whom one had hepatocellular carcinoma and two had cutaneous melanoma.

The timepoints at which blood was sampled were baseline, cycle 4 day 1, and cycle 7 day 1. Germline CDR1 SGHTA, CDR2 FQGTGA. Trimming left V 0 bases short and J 4 bases short, with 9 bases between. The length of the CDR3 is 14 residues. Assay used: immunoSEQ multiplex PCR; TCRdb lists only in-frame clones, some missing. There are more than 70,000 clones in the sample; about 84% occur only once, and 0.35% to 0.45% lies in the top ten. The sample consisted of CD4+ or CD8+ T cells sorted from blood, taken in a trial of the OX40 agonist ivuxolimab. This receptor was taken from an adult with an advanced solid tumor such as melanoma, head and neck, liver or kidney cancer. The chain combines TRBV7-3 with TRBJ2-5; D not certain. CDR3 amino acids: CASSLTVTGETQYF. DNA of the CDR3: TGTGCCAGCAGCTTAACGGTCACTGGAGAGACCCAGTACTTC.